This T cell receptor (beta chain) was captured in a study of T cell responses to AZD1222 COVID-19 vaccine. Overall study results and limits: The study found vaccine-associated CD4 TCRs spanning spike, dominant at 160-218 and 743-854. Donor demographics were predominantly white British with a female majority; clonal diversity may be underestimated.

Remarks on this clone: Its antigen is unidentified.

Pooling covered second doses at about 4 or about 12 weeks. CDR3 size: 14 residues. V gave up 6 bases and J gave up 2 bases, with 14 bases separating them. CDR1 SGHAT and CDR2 FQNNGV come from the germline V gene. The method was immunoSEQ multiplex PCR; TCRdb's version includes in-frame clones alone and lacks a portion of them. The sample lists tens of thousands of clones, more than 75% seen once, with about an eighth in the top ten. The source was peripheral blood, collected 28 days after the second AZD1222 dose. The chain links TRBV11-2 to TRBJ2-7; the D gene is possibly TRBD2 (6 bases). The TCR was taken from an adult who received the AZD1222 COVID-19 vaccine. The CDR3 loop reads CASRGTGGTYEQYF. CDR3 coding DNA: TGTGCCAGCAGGGGAACCGGGGGAACCTACGAGCAGTACTTC.